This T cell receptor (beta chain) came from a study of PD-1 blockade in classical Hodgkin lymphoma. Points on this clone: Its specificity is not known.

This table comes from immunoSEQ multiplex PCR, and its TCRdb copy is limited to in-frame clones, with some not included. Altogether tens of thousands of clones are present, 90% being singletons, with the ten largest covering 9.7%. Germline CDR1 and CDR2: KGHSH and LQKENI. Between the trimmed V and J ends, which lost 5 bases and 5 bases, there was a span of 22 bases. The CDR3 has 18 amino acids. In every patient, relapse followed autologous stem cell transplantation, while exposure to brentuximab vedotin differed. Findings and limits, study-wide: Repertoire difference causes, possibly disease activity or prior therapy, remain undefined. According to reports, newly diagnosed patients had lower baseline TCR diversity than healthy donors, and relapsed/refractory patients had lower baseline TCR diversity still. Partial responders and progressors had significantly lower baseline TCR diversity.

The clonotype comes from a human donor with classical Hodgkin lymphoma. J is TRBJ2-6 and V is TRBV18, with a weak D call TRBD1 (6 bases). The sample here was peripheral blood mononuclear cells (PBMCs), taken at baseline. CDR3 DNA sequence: TGTGCCAGCTCAGTAGGATGGGACATTTACAAACGGGCCAACGTCCTGACTTTC. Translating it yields CASSVGWDIYKRANVLTF.